The T cell receptor beta chain under discussion was sequenced for a study of blood T cells in healthy people across ages. Points from the study as a whole: Compared with aged donors, long-lived donors showed fewer expanded clones, suggesting selection. Per million T cells, the diversity of TCR beta decreased roughly linearly as age advanced.

This CDR3 spans 12 amino acids. CDR1 is KGHDR and CDR2 is SFDVKD in the germline V gene. Trimming left V 4 bases short and J 7 bases short, with 9 bases between. Together with a sample-barcoded 5' primer, a J-beta primer mix was included in a second PCR lasting 7 to 11 cycles. A template-switch adaptor that had 12 random nucleotides put a tag on each cDNA molecule. TCRdb reanalysed the 5' RACE reads using MiXCR and keeps one entry per CDR3 protein. The sample yields roughly 1,700,000 distinct CDR3 sequences, 28% seen once. Details on this clonotype: Antigen: not known.

The sequencing input was blood. This clonotype was sampled from a young woman in good health. The chain has TRBV24-1 and TRBJ1-1; D gene ambiguous. CDR3 loop: CATSEEGFEAFF. CDR3 nucleotides: TGTGCCACCAGTGAAGAGGGCTTTGAAGCTTTCTTT.